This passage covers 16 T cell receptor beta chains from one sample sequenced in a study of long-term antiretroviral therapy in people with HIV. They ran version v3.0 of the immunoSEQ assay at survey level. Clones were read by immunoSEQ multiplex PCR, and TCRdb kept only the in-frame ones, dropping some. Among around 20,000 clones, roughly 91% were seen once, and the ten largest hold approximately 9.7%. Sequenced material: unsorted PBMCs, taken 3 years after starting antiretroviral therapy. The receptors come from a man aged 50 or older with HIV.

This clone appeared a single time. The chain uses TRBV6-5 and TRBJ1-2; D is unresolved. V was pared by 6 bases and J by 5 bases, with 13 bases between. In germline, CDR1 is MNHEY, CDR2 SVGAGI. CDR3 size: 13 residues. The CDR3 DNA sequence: TGTGCCAGCAGCCAGCCTGGACCTTATGGCTACACCTTC. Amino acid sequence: CASSQPGPYGYTF.

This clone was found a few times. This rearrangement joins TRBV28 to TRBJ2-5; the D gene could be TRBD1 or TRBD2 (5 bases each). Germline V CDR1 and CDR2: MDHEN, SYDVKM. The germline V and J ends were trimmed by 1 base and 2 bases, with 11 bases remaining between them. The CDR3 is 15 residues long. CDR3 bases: TGTGCCAGCAGTTTATTCCAGGGAGCTCAAGAGACCCAGTACTTC. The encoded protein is CASSLFQGAQETQYF.

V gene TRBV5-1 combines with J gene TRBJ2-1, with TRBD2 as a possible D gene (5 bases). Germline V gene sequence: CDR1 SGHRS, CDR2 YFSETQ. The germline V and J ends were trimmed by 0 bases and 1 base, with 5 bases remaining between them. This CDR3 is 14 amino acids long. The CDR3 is CASSLGESYNEQFF. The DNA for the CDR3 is TGCGCCAGCAGCTTGGGGGAGTCCTACAATGAGCAGTTCTTC.

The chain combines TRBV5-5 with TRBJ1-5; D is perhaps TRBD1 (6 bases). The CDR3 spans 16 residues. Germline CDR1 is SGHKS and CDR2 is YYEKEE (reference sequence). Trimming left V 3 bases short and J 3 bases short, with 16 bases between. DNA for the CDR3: TGTGCCAGCAGCTACGTTTTACAGGGATCCAATCAGCCCCAGCATTTT. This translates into CASSYVLQGSNQPQHF.

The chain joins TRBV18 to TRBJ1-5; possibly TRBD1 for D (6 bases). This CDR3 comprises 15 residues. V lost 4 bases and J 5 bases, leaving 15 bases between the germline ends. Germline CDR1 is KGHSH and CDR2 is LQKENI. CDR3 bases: TGTGCCAGCTCACTCACAGGGACGAGGGATCAGCCCCAGCATTTT. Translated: CASSLTGTRDQPQHF.

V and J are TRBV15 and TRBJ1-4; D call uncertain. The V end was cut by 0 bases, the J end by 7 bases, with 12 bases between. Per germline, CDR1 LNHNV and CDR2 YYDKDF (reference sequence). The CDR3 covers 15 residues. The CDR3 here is CATSRDSGILEKLFF. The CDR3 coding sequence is TGTGCCACCAGCAGAGATTCGGGGATTCTTGAAAAACTGTTTTTT.

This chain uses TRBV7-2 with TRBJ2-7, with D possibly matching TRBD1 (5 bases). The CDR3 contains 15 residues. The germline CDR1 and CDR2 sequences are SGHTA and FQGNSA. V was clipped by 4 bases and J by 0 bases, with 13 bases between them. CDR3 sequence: CASSSPGRLSYEQYF. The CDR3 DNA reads TGTGCCAGCAGCTCCCCAGGGCGCCTCTCCTACGAGCAGTACTTC.

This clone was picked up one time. CDR3 protein: CASSVGGDEQFF. In nucleotides, the CDR3 is TGTGCCAGCAGCGTAGGAGGTGATGAGCAGTTCTTC. The chain is built from TRBV9 and TRBJ2-1; D unresolved. The CDR3 is 12 residues long. Deletions cut 0 bases from V and 8 bases from J, with 6 bases between. Germline V gives CDR1 SGDLS, CDR2 YYNGEE.

The CDR3 region has the DNA TGTGCCAGCAGCCCGGCCGGTGCCAACGTCCTGACTTTC. Its protein product is CASSPAGANVLTF. The chain is built from TRBV5-6 and TRBJ2-6; D gene uncertain. CDR3 length: 13 amino acids. Deletions cut 4 bases from V and 7 bases from J, with 9 bases between. Germline values: CDR1 SGHDT, CDR2 YYEEEE.

CDR3 amino acids: CAWSVGARQLYNSPLHF. CDR3 DNA: TGTGCCTGGAGTGTGGGGGCAAGACAGCTTTATAATTCACCCCTCCACTTT. This chain connects TRBV30 to TRBJ1-6; D possibly corresponds to TRBD1 (6 bases). CDR1 is GTSNPN, CDR2 SVGIG, per germline (reference sequence). Between the trimmed V and J ends, which lost 0 bases and 4 bases, there was a span of 16 bases. The CDR3 loop spans 17 amino acids.

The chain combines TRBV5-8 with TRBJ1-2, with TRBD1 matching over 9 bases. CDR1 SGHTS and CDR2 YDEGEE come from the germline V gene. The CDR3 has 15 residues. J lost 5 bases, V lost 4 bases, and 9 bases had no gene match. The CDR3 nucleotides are TGTGCCAGCAGCGTTGGAGGGACAGGGATTTATGGCTACACCTTC. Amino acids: CASSVGGTGIYGYTF.

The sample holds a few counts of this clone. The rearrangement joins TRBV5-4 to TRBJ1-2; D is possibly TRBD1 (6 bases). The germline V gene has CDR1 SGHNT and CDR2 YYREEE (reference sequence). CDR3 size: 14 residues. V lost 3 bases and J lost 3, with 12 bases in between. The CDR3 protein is CASSSQGGYYGYTF. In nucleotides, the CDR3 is TGTGCCAGCAGCTCACAGGGAGGTTACTATGGCTACACCTTC.

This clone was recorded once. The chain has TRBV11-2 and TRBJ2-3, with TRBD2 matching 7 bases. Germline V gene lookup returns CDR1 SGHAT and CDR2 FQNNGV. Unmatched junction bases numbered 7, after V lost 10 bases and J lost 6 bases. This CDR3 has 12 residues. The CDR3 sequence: CAIGLGEDTQYF. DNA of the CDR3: TGTGCCATCGGACTAGGGGAGGATACGCAGTATTTT.

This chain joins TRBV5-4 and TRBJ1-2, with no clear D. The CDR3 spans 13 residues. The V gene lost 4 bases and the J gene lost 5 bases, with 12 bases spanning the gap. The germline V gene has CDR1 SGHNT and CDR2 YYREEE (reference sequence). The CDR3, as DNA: TGTGCCAGCAGCCCGGACTTGGGGTATGGCTACACCTTC. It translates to CASSPDLGYGYTF.

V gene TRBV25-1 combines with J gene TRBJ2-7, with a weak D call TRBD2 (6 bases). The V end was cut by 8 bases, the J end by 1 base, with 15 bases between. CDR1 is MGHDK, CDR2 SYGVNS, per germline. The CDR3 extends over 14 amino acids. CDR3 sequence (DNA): TGTGCCAGCCGACCTCCGGGAGCGTCCTACGAGCAGTACTTC. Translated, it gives CASRPPGASYEQYF.

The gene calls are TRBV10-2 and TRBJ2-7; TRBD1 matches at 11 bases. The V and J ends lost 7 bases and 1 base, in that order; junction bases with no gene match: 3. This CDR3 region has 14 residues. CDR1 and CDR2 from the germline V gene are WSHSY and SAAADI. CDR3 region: CASNWDRGSYEQYF. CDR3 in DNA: TGCGCCAGCAATTGGGACAGGGGGTCCTACGAGCAGTACTTC.